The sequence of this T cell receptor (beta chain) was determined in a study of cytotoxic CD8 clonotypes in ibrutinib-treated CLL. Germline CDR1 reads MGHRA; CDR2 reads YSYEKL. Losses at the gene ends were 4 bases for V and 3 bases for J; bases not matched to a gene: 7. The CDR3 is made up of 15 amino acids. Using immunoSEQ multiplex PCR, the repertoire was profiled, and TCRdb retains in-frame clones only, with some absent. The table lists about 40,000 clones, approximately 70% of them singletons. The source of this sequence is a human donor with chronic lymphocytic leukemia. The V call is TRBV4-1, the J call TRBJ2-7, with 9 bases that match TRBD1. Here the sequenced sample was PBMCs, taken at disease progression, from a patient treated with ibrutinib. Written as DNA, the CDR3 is TGCGCCAGCAGCCGCAGAGGGGGACAGGGCTACGAGCAGTACTTC. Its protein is CASSRRGGQGYEQYF.